The source of this TCR beta chain is a study of shared T cell receptors in the human thymus. TCRdb's copy holds only in-frame clones and misses some; the assay was immunoSEQ multiplex PCR. The sample lists 700,000 or so clones, 70% to 90% occurring once. The count of this clone is one. The CDR3 is 17 residues long. The germline V gene has CDR1 ENHRY and CDR2 SYGVKD. The trim removed 3 bases at V and 5 bases at J, leaving 9 bases unmatched. These data were also filed under a second study, of human thymus T cells. This second study notes: Corrective cardiac surgery supplied the resected thymus tissue. Unrelated individuals reportedly shared highly overlapping thymic TCR repertoires.

Sequencing input: thymocytes. The origin of this receptor is a girl under three years old with a congenital heart defect. The V gene is TRBV10-3, the J gene TRBJ2-1; TRBD2 matches at 11 bases. CDR3 sequence (DNA): TGTGCCATCAGTGATAGACTAGCGGGGATTCACCACAATGAGCAGTTCTTC. It is translated as CAISDRLAGIHHNEQFF.